The clone carrying this T cell receptor (beta chain) was seen just once. The germline CDR1 and CDR2 sequences are MGHRA and YSYEKL. J was trimmed by 0 bases and V by 0 bases; bases with no gene match: 6. CDR3 length: 17 amino acids. The data derive from a study of blood T cell repertoires in COVID-19. Across the whole study: The United States, Italy and Spain were the sources of the acute and convalescent COVID-19 samples. T cells, B-cell-depleted T cells, or PBMCs supplied cDNA or gDNA.

Which cohort a participant joined came from the clinical history participants gave. In the study's own analysis: For nucleated cells, counts were estimated from reference gene primer amplification. The repertoire was sequenced with immunoSEQ multiplex PCR; TCRdb's copy has only in-frame clones and lacks some. V and J calls and clone size are copied from that table; D and trimming were computed from the DNA. The data show more than 250,000 clones, more than 75% seen once. The chain employs TRBV4-1 and TRBJ2-3, with 7 bases identical to TRBD2. This receptor was taken from a woman aged 25 to 39 who had recovered from COVID-19. Sequencing was done on a sample of PBMCs or T cells enriched from blood (not recorded which). The CDR3 loop is CASSQEGRDRSTDTQYF. In DNA, the CDR3 is TGCGCCAGCAGCCAAGAAGGGAGGGACCGCAGCACAGATACGCAGTATTTT.